This T cell receptor beta chain comes out of a study of blood T cells in healthy people across ages. The overall study: Template switching picked up about one barcoded beta molecule for each two T cells. General study results and limits: Roughly linearly, TCR beta diversity per million T cells fell as age increased. Investigators treated diversity estimates from one million T cells as underestimates.

It was with a sample-barcoded 5' primer and a J-beta primer mix that a second PCR of roughly 7 to 11 cycles was run. A minimum of 2.5 million CDR3-containing paired-end reads was obtained for each sample. TCRdb reanalysed the 5' RACE reads using MiXCR and keeps one entry per CDR3 protein. The sample includes 600,000 or so distinct CDR3 sequences, approximately 30% seen only once; the top ten take 15% to 18%. The sample holds a few counts of this clonotype. Its antigen remains unknown. This clonotype was obtained from a woman aged 80 or over in good health. Specimen: blood.

CDR3 region: CASSPTGSWPNEKLFF. Written as DNA, the CDR3 is TGTGCCAGCAGCCCTACAGGGAGTTGGCCGAACGAAAAACTGTTTTTT. The rearrangement uses TRBV9 and TRBJ1-4, with a weak D call TRBD1 (6 bases). Per the germline V gene, CDR1 is SGDLS and CDR2 is YYNGEE. Deletions cut 4 bases from V and 8 bases from J, with 21 bases between. CDR3 length: 16 residues.